This record covers a single T cell receptor (beta chain). Its antigen remains unidentified. The data were taken from a study of early T cells in non-severe SARS-CoV-2 infection. In the study overall: Unsorted whole-blood RNA was sequenced in bulk, leaving chains unpaired.

The CDR3 has 10 residues. Study-wide findings and caveats: Clonotype matching in VDJdb favored anti-spike CD8 responses and did not capture private and CD4 specificities.

Attached unique molecular identifiers marked individual cDNA molecules. Each CDR3 protein is one row after TCRdb ran MiXCR on the 5' RACE reads. The sample includes around 70,000 distinct CDR3 sequences, over 8% of them seen just once. The chain employs TRBV21-1 and TRBJ2-7. TRBV21-1 is deemed a pseudogene. Sequenced sample: whole blood. The origin of this receptor is an adult who was a healthcare worker with PCR-confirmed SARS-CoV-2 infection or an uninfected control (not recorded which). CDR3 residues: CTSSIREQYF. The CDR3 DNA reads TGTACCAGCAGCATAAGGGAGCAGTACTTC.